The 22 T cell receptor beta chains below were found in one sample sequenced in a study of T cell responses to AZD1222 COVID-19 vaccine. TCRdb's copy holds only in-frame clones and misses some; the assay was immunoSEQ multiplex PCR. The sample contains approximately 110,000 clones, around 94% of which appear only once. The sample in question was peripheral blood, obtained on day 0 of AZD1222 vaccination. The source is an adult in good health.

The V and J genes are TRBV6-5 and TRBJ1-5, with 10 bases identical to TRBD1. This CDR3 contains 15 residues. The ends lost 6 bases at V and 6 bases at J; junction bases unmatched: 8. Germline V gives CDR1 MNHEY, CDR2 SVGAGI. The CDR3 DNA reads TGTGCCAGCAGGCAGCTGGACAGGGGGAGTCAGCCCCAGCATTTT. Translated: CASRQLDRGSQPQHF.

The chain couples TRBV6-5 to TRBJ1-2, with 8 bases fitting TRBD1. The CDR3 sequence is 14 residues long. CDR1 and CDR2 (germline): MNHEY, SVGAGI. V lost 0 bases, J lost 7 bases, and 4 bases stayed unmatched. The CDR3 region has the DNA TGTGCCAGCAGTTACTCCGGACAGGGCTTTGGCTACACCTTC. Amino acids: CASSYSGQGFGYTF.

The chain joins TRBV7-3 to TRBJ2-5; D possibly uses TRBD1 or TRBD2 (5 bases each). V was clipped by 4 bases and J by 4 bases, with 19 bases between them. This CDR3 is 16 amino acids long. CDR1 and CDR2 from the germline V gene are SGHTA and FQGTGA. The CDR3 nucleotides are TGTGCCAGCAGCTCGATCGGGACCGCGAAGGGAGAGACCCAGTACTTC. It encodes CASSSIGTAKGETQYF.

This chain links TRBV14 with TRBJ1-2; TRBD1 matches 9 bases. Looked up from germline, CDR1 is SGHDN and CDR2 is FVKESK. V gave up 1 base and J gave up 4 bases; unmatched junction bases: 4. There are 15 residues in the CDR3. The CDR3 reads CASSQAGTGTYGYTF. The CDR3 DNA reads TGTGCCAGCAGCCAAGCCGGGACAGGGACCTATGGCTACACCTTC.

The chain links TRBV9 to TRBJ1-3; D possibly corresponds to TRBD1 (5 bases). CDR1 is SGDLS, CDR2 YYNGEE, per germline. Deletions cut 0 bases from V and 1 base from J, with 14 bases between. The CDR3 runs to 17 residues. CDR3 in DNA: TGTGCCAGCAGCGTAGCCGCTCAGGGAATATCTGGAAACACCATATATTTT. This encodes CASSVAAQGISGNTIYF.

V usage is TRBV6-5 and J usage is TRBJ1-5, with D hard to call. V dropped 11 bases and J dropped 7 bases, with 15 bases sitting between them. This CDR3 region has 12 residues. Germline CDR1 reads MNHEY; CDR2 reads SVGAGI. The CDR3 nucleotides read TGTGCCTCAGAGCGGGCTGGGCAGCCCCAGCATTTT. Encoded protein: CASERAGQPQHF.

This clone was seen a handful of times. This chain uses TRBV10-1 with TRBJ1-2; D possibly corresponds to TRBD1 (5 bases). The germline V and J ends were trimmed by 0 bases and 4 bases, with 15 bases remaining between them. Germline CDR1 is WNHNN and CDR2 is SYGVQD (reference sequence). CDR3 size: 16 residues. CDR3: CASSESTCGASYGYTF. The CDR3, as DNA: TGCGCCAGCAGTGAGTCGACTTGCGGGGCCTCCTATGGCTACACCTTC.

This chain uses TRBV25-1 with TRBJ1-2; 8 bases map to TRBD1. Germline CDR1 reads MGHDK; CDR2 reads SYGVNS. CDR3 length: 16 residues. J gave up 4 bases and V 1 base, and 8 bases lay outside the gene matches. CDR3 DNA sequence: TGTGCCAGCAGTGAATCGATAGGGCAGGGGGCCTATGGCTACACCTTC. The encoded protein is CASSESIGQGAYGYTF.

This chain uses TRBV27 with TRBJ2-1; D is ambiguous. V shed 5 bases and J shed 0 bases, with 11 bases lying between them. This CDR3 is 15 amino acids long. Germline values: CDR1 MNHEY, CDR2 SMNVEV (reference sequence). For the CDR3, the DNA is TGTGCCAGCAGTATACAACAAAGCTCCTACAATGAGCAGTTCTTC. Translation: CASSIQQSSYNEQFF.

About this clone itself: This same CDR3 is encoded by further DNA sequences in the sample. The genes are TRBV6-5 and TRBJ2-1; 11 nucleotides line up with TRBD2. Per the germline V gene, CDR1 is MNHEY and CDR2 is SVGAGI. V shed 6 bases, J shed 3 bases, and the junction held 4 bases outside the gene matches. This CDR3 region has 15 residues. The CDR3 coding sequence is TGTGCCAGCAGCAATCTAGCGGGGGGCTACAATGAGCAGTTCTTC. This encodes CASSNLAGGYNEQFF.

The CDR3 region has the DNA TGTGCCAGCAGCTCGTCCAGGGGGTCCCAAAACGCCCAATCATATGGCTACACCTTC. It specifies CASSSSRGSQNAQSYGYTF. The rearrangement joins TRBV7-2 to TRBJ1-2, with 7 positions matching TRBD1. CDR1 SGHTA and CDR2 FQGNSA come from the germline V gene. This CDR3 is 19 amino acids long. V trimming: 4 bases; J trimming: 5 bases; junction bases outside the gene matches: 22.

The chain has TRBV19 and TRBJ1-6; D unresolved. This CDR3 has 14 residues. From germline, CDR1 is LNHDA and CDR2 SQIVND (reference sequence). V lost 7 bases and J 9 bases, leaving 16 bases between the germline ends. DNA of the CDR3: TGTGCCAGTACCCCCAGGCTCGGGTTTTCACCCCTCCACTTT. As protein: CASTPRLGFSPLHF.

This clone has only one observation. The rearrangement links TRBV19 to TRBJ1-1; 7 positions match TRBD1. CDR1 LNHDA and CDR2 SQIVND come from the germline V gene (reference sequence). V dropped 3 bases and J dropped 6; count of bases not matched to a gene: 10. The CDR3 length is 15 residues. The CDR3 loop is CASSIPGQAMAEAFF. In DNA, the CDR3 is TGTGCCAGTAGTATCCCCGGACAGGCTATGGCTGAAGCTTTCTTT.

This chain uses TRBV29-1 with TRBJ2-5; TRBD2 matches 9 bases. Per the germline V gene, CDR1 is SQVTM and CDR2 is ANQGSEA. The CDR3 is 14 amino acids. J was trimmed by 4 bases and V by 4 bases; bases with no gene match: 7. In DNA, the CDR3 is TGCAGCGTTGGGGGCGGGAGGGCAGGAGAGACCCAGTACTTC. This gives the protein CSVGGGRAGETQYF.

The V call is TRBV5-4, the J call TRBJ1-2; 7 bases agree with TRBD1. The junction had 5 bases not matched to a gene; V was cut back by 1 base and J by 5 bases. This CDR3 region has 14 residues. CDR1 SGHNT and CDR2 YYREEE come from the germline V gene (reference sequence). In DNA, the CDR3 is TGTGCCAGCAGCTTGAAAACAGGGGATTATGGCTACACCTTC. As protein: CASSLKTGDYGYTF. Filled out from reference TRBV5-4 and TRBJ1-2, the complete variable domain reads ETGVTQSPTHLIKTRGQQVTLRCSSQSGHNTVSWYQQALGQGPQFIFQYYREEENGRGNFPPRFSGLQFPNYSSELNVNALELDDSALYLCASSLKTGDYGYTFGSGTRLTVV.

V and J are TRBV7-3 and TRBJ2-1; D is perhaps TRBD2 (5 bases). The CDR3 contains 16 residues. The V gene's germline CDR1 is SGHTA and CDR2 FQGTGA. V dropped 1 base and J dropped 5 bases, with 15 bases sitting between them. CDR3 DNA: TGTGCCAGCAGCTTAAATCCGGGGTGGGGTGACAATGAGCAGTTCTTC. Translation: CASSLNPGWGDNEQFF.

The chain links TRBV3-1 (or the pseudogene TRBV3-2) to TRBJ1-2; D might be TRBD1 (5 bases). Germline-derived CDR1 and CDR2 are LGHDT and YNNKEL (reference sequence). CDR3 length equals 14 residues. V shed 4 bases and J shed 4 bases, with 13 bases lying between them. In DNA form, the CDR3 reads TGTGCCAGCAGCCCGGGACTCCTTGGCTATGGCTACACCTTC. The encoded protein is CASSPGLLGYGYTF.

J is TRBJ2-7 and V is TRBV6-2 or TRBV6-3; a possible D gene is TRBD2 (6 bases). The V end was cut by 6 bases, the J end by 3 bases, with 12 bases between. The germline gives CDR1 MNHEY, CDR2 SVGEGT. This CDR3 contains 13 residues. The CDR3 DNA sequence: TGTGCCAGCAGCCAGGTAGCGGTCTACGAGCAGTACTTC. It specifies CASSQVAVYEQYF.

The chain links TRBV19 to TRBJ1-3; D is undetermined. The CDR3 consists of 12 residues. Trimming took off 6 bases at V and 2 bases at J, with 5 bases between the two ends. Germline V gives CDR1 LNHDA, CDR2 SQIVND (reference sequence). The CDR3 DNA follows: TGTGCCAGTAGATGGGCTGGAAACACCATATATTTT. It specifies CASRWAGNTIYF.

The chain combines TRBV4-3 with TRBJ1-5, with 11 bases fitting TRBD1. The CDR3 extends over 16 amino acids. The J segment lost 6 bases and the V segment lost 0 bases, leaving 4 bases of the junction unmatched. Germline V gene sequence: CDR1 LGHNA, CDR2 YSLEER. CDR3 loop: CASSQDWDRGFQPQHF. CDR3 DNA: TGCGCCAGCAGCCAAGATTGGGACAGGGGGTTTCAGCCCCAGCATTTT.

The gene calls are TRBV16 and TRBJ1-1; D gene uncertain. The CDR3 totals 16 residues. Trimming cost V 1 base and J 4 bases, with 16 bases left between them. Per germline, CDR1 KGHSY and CDR2 FQNENV. DNA of the CDR3: TGTGCCAGCAGCCAATTTCCCCTTAGCGAGGGCACTGAAGCTTTCTTT. It specifies CASSQFPLSEGTEAFF.

This chain's CDR3 is CASSSVRYEQYF. The DNA for the CDR3 is TGTGCCAGCAGCTCCGTACGCTACGAGCAGTACTTC. The rearrangement uses TRBV7-2 and TRBJ2-7; unclear D gene. The V gene lost 4 bases and the J gene lost 3 bases, with 7 bases spanning the gap. The CDR3 contains 12 residues. Germline V gene lookup returns CDR1 SGHTA and CDR2 FQGNSA.